Following are 30 T cell receptor beta chains from one sample sequenced in a study of blood T cell repertoires in COVID-19 (dated by TCRdb to 2019 to 2021). Receptor amplification or capture employed the immunoSEQ multiplex PCR assay. Not all clones reach the TCRdb copy of this immuneACCESS table, which keeps in-frame sequences only. Checked studies attribute under half of the gap to unresolved V genes and leave the rest unexplained. The sample yields about 180,000 clones; 65% to 90% were counted once. The ten largest account for under 9.5% of the sample. Sequencing input: peripheral blood. The receptor source for this set is a man aged 50 to 59 with active or convalescent COVID-19.

The chain has TRBV6-5 and TRBJ2-7; 7 positions agree with TRBD2. Germline V gene lookup returns CDR1 MNHEY and CDR2 SVGAGI. This CDR3 spans 14 amino acids. V shed 4 bases, J shed 7 bases, and the junction held 10 bases outside the gene matches. The CDR3 DNA is TGTGCCAGCAGTTGGGGAGGGAGGTTGGAAGAGCAGTACTTC. Translated, it gives CASSWGGRLEEQYF.

The chain uses TRBV3-1 (or the pseudogene TRBV3-2) and TRBJ2-3, with 7 bases that match TRBD2. The germline V gene has CDR1 LGHDT and CDR2 YNNKEL (reference sequence). This CDR3 spans 13 amino acids. J lost 6 bases, V lost 6 bases, and 6 bases had no gene match. This chain's CDR3 is CASSALASDTQYF. The DNA for the CDR3 is TGTGCCAGCAGTGCACTAGCGTCGGATACGCAGTATTTT.

The rearrangement joins TRBV28 to TRBJ2-7; TRBD1 matches at 8 bases. The CDR3 loop spans 16 amino acids. Germline V gene sequence: CDR1 MDHEN, CDR2 SYDVKM. V dropped 7 bases and J dropped 3; count of bases not matched to a gene: 14. In nucleotides, the CDR3 is TGTGCCAGCACCTCCGGGGCTTCAACAGGGGGCTACGAGCAGTACTTC. Its protein product is CASTSGASTGGYEQYF.

This clone turned up a few times. The V and J genes are TRBV10-1 and TRBJ2-3; 8 bases fit TRBD2. This CDR3 has 15 residues. With V trimmed by 3 bases and J by 6 bases, 8 bases remained unmatched. The germline V gene has CDR1 WNHNN and CDR2 SYGVQD (reference sequence). The CDR3 nucleotides are TGCGCCAGCAGTGATAACAGCGGGAGAACGGATACGCAGTATTTT. It yields the protein CASSDNSGRTDTQYF.

This chain uses TRBV7-2 with TRBJ1-6, with TRBD1 matching 10 bases. Germline lookup yields CDR1 SGHTA and CDR2 FQGNSA. This CDR3 region has 15 residues. Losses at the gene ends were 5 bases for V and 10 bases for J; bases not matched to a gene: 8. The CDR3 protein is CASSAGTGESSPLHF. For the CDR3, the DNA is TGTGCCAGCAGCGCTGGGACAGGGGAGTCATCACCCCTCCACTTT.

This chain connects TRBV11-3 to TRBJ2-5; 9 bases are shared with TRBD1. In germline, CDR1 is SGHNT, CDR2 YENEEA. V gave up 6 bases and J gave up 6 bases; unmatched junction bases: 5. This CDR3 has 13 amino acids. CDR3 coding DNA: TGTGCCAGCAGGGGACAGGGTAAGAAGACCCAGTACTTC. Its protein is CASRGQGKKTQYF.

The chain is built from TRBV9 and TRBJ1-6; the D gene is possibly TRBD1 (5 bases). Germline loops: CDR1 SGDLS, CDR2 YYNGEE. This CDR3 contains 15 residues. Trimming shortened V by 2 bases and J by 7 bases, and 13 bases separated the two germline ends. The CDR3 is CASSVGGRGNSPLHF. The DNA of the CDR3 is TGTGCCAGCAGCGTCGGGGGAAGAGGGAATTCACCCCTCCACTTT.

This chain links TRBV7-3 with TRBJ2-1; 8 bases line up with TRBD1. With 5 bases clipped from V and 6 bases from J, the junction kept 9 bases outside the gene matches. This CDR3 comprises 15 residues. The germline V gene encodes CDR1 SGHTA and CDR2 FQGTGA. This chain's CDR3 is CASSPATGAFNEQFF. The CDR3 DNA reads TGTGCCAGCAGCCCGGCGACAGGGGCCTTCAATGAGCAGTTCTTC. Full variable domain (missing parts from reference TRBV7-3 and TRBJ2-1): GAGVSQTPSNKVTEKGKYVELRCDPISGHTALYWYRQSLGQGPEFLIYFQGTGAADDSGLPNDRFFAVRPEGSVSTLKIQRTERGDSAVYLCASSPATGAFNEQFFGPGTRLTVL.

The chain uses TRBV10-3 and TRBJ2-5, with D perhaps matching TRBD2 (6 bases). Trimming stripped 7 bases from V and 4 bases from J, with 19 bases between. In germline, CDR1 is ENHRY, CDR2 SYGVKD. The CDR3 length is 15 residues. CDR3 sequence (DNA): TGTGCCATCAATCAGGAGGGACCCTCAGCAGAGACCCAGTACTTC. It codes for CAINQEGPSAETQYF.

This chain links TRBV13 with TRBJ2-7; 8 bases match TRBD2. The V gene end was trimmed by 5 bases and the J gene end by 5 bases; junction bases not matched to a gene: 14. In germline, CDR1 is PRHDT, CDR2 FYEKMQ (reference sequence). The CDR3 spans 16 residues. The DNA of the CDR3 is TGTGCCAGCAGCCCCCCCTTGGTAGCGGGAAGGGACGAGCAGTACTTC. Protein: CASSPPLVAGRDEQYF.

The rearrangement joins TRBV10-3 to TRBJ2-2; 9 positions agree with TRBD1. The CDR3 is made up of 15 amino acids. V lost 11 bases and J lost 4; bases outside the gene matches: 11. Germline CDR1 ENHRY, CDR2 SYGVKD. The CDR3 DNA is TGTGCCGTCGGTACCGGGACAGGGTCCACCGGGGAGCTGTTTTTT. Amino acids: CAVGTGTGSTGELFF.

V and J are TRBV7-2 and TRBJ1-3; D is unclear. Per the germline V gene, CDR1 is SGHTA and CDR2 is FQGNSA. The CDR3 length is 13 residues. Trimming pared 7 bases from V and 3 bases from J, leaving 10 bases between. In DNA, the CDR3 is TGTGCCAGCATGAGGGAACTTGGAAACACCATATATTTT. As protein: CASMRELGNTIYF. Variable domain in full (rest from reference TRBV7-2 and TRBJ1-3): GAGVSQSPSNKVTEKGKDVELRCDPISGHTALYWYRQSLGQGLEFLIYFQGNSAPDKSGLPSDRFSAERTGGSVSTLTIQRTQQEDSAVYLCASMRELGNTIYFGEGSWLTVV.

The V and J genes are TRBV19 and TRBJ1-2; D possibly corresponds to TRBD1 (5 bases). The CDR3 runs to 12 residues. V lost 3 bases to trimming and J lost 3 bases, with 5 bases between them. Germline CDR1 is LNHDA and CDR2 is SQIVND (reference sequence). CDR3 coding DNA: TGTGCCAGTAGTATCAGGGACTATGGCTACACCTTC. Protein product: CASSIRDYGYTF.

This sequence joins TRBV6-5 and TRBJ2-1; 10 bases line up with TRBD2. The CDR3 totals 15 residues. CDR1 is MNHEY and CDR2 is SVGAGI in the germline V gene. V shed 2 bases and J 4 bases; nucleotides not matched to a gene: 2. The CDR3 nucleotides are TGTGCCAGCAGTTACAGACTAGCGGGTTACAATGAGCAGTTCTTC. Translation gives CASSYRLAGYNEQFF.

The rearrangement uses TRBV19 and TRBJ1-2, with D possibly being TRBD1 (6 bases). This CDR3 is 13 amino acids long. Trimming removed 2 bases from V and 6 bases from J, with 10 bases in between. CDR1 and CDR2 (germline): LNHDA, SQIVND (reference sequence). CDR3 DNA sequence: TGTGCCAGTAGTATACACCAGGGGAATGGCTACACCTTC. Its protein product is CASSIHQGNGYTF. The complete variable domain, with remaining parts taken from reference TRBV19 and TRBJ1-2, reads DGGITQSPKYLFRKEGQNVTLSCEQNLNHDAMYWYRQDPGQGLRLIYYSQIVNDFQKGDIAEGYSVSREKKESFPLTVTSAQKNPTAFYLCASSIHQGNGYTFGSGTRLTVV.

J is TRBJ1-6 and V is TRBV5-1, with TRBD1 matching 9 bases. Germline CDR1 and CDR2: SGHRS and YFSETQ. With V trimmed by 3 bases and J by 10 bases, 8 bases remained unmatched. CDR3 length equals 15 residues. The CDR3 sequence is CASSSGTGIHSPLHF. CDR3 coding DNA: TGCGCCAGCAGCTCCGGGACAGGGATTCACTCACCCCTCCACTTT. Full variable domain (missing parts from reference TRBV5-1 and TRBJ1-6): KAGVTQTPRYLIKTRGQQVTLSCSPISGHRSVSWYQQTPGQGLQFLFEYFSETQRNKGNFPGRFSGRQFSNSRSEMNVSTLELGDSALYLCASSSGTGIHSPLHFGNGTRLTVT.

The chain recombines TRBV19 with TRBJ1-5; D may be TRBD1 (6 bases). There are 16 residues in the CDR3. Germline V gives CDR1 LNHDA, CDR2 SQIVND (reference sequence). V lost 3 bases, J lost 0 bases, and 12 bases lay in between. DNA of the CDR3: TGTGCCAGTAGTATCAGGGGAGGGGATAGCAATCAGCCCCAGCATTTT. It translates to CASSIRGGDSNQPQHF.

The V and J genes are TRBV9 and TRBJ2-1, with 7 positions matching TRBD2. The CDR3 extends over 15 amino acids. Germline V gene data show CDR1 as SGDLS and CDR2 as YYNGEE. The J segment lost 2 bases and the V segment lost 4 bases, leaving 6 bases of the junction unmatched. CDR3 residues: CASSHLAEPYNEQFF. DNA of the CDR3: TGTGCCAGCAGCCATCTAGCGGAGCCCTACAATGAGCAGTTCTTC. Full variable domain (remainder filled in from reference TRBV9 and TRBJ2-1): DSGVTQTPKHLITATGQRVTLRCSPRSGDLSVYWYQQSLDQGLQFLIQYYNGEERAKGNILERFSAQQFPDLHSELNLSSLELGDSALYFCASSHLAEPYNEQFFGPGTRLTVL.

J is TRBJ1-5 and V is TRBV7-9, with TRBD1 as a possible D gene (6 bases). Trimming took 8 bases from V and 1 from J, leaving 15 bases between them. Germline assignment: CDR1 SEHNR and CDR2 FQNEAQ (reference sequence). The CDR3 loop spans 15 amino acids. DNA for the CDR3: TGTGCCAGCTCCCCTCAGGGGCGCAGCAATCAGCCCCAGCATTTT. Translated: CASSPQGRSNQPQHF.

The gene calls are TRBV12-5 and TRBJ2-7; TRBD1 might be the D (6 bases). The germline V gene has CDR1 LGHNT and CDR2 FRNRAP. The length of the CDR3 is 13 residues. The V end was cut by 6 bases, the J end by 3 bases, with 12 bases between. CDR3: CASGDSPSYEQYF. Here the CDR3 DNA reads TGTGCTAGTGGGGACAGTCCAAGCTACGAGCAGTACTTC.

The chain employs TRBV24-1 and TRBJ1-2; a weak D match, TRBD1 (5 bases). Trimming pared 4 bases from V and 8 bases from J, leaving 16 bases between. The germline V gene has CDR1 KGHDR and CDR2 SFDVKD. The CDR3 contains 14 residues. The CDR3 coding sequence is TGTGCCACCAGTGACGCCGGGACTTCCCCCGGCTACACCTTC. Protein: CATSDAGTSPGYTF.

The table lists this clone with a count of one. The V and J genes are TRBV20-1 and TRBJ2-5, with 12 positions matching TRBD2. V lost 3 bases and J lost 3; bases outside the gene matches: 11. Germline V gene data show CDR1 as DFQATT and CDR2 as SNEGSKA (reference sequence). The CDR3 is made up of 17 amino acids. The CDR3 DNA follows: TGCAGTGCTAGTACTCTAGCGGGAGGGCCGAGTGAAGAGACCCAGTACTTC. Its translation is CSASTLAGGPSEETQYF.

The chain links TRBV24-1 to TRBJ2-1; tentative D call: TRBD2 (5 bases). V lost 6 bases and J 0 bases, leaving 11 bases between the germline ends. The CDR3 extends over 15 amino acids. CDR1 and CDR2 (germline): KGHDR, SFDVKD. The CDR3 spells CATSPVGSSYNEQFF. The CDR3 nucleotides read TGTGCCACCAGTCCAGTAGGGAGCTCCTACAATGAGCAGTTCTTC.

CDR3: CASSLSIGASGNNEQFF. CDR3 coding DNA: TGTGCCAGCAGCTTGAGCATCGGAGCTAGCGGTAACAATGAGCAGTTCTTC. This sequence joins TRBV5-4 and TRBJ2-1; 7 bases are shared with TRBD2. Germline-derived CDR1 and CDR2 are SGHNT and YYREEE (reference sequence). The CDR3 runs to 17 residues. The ends lost 1 base at V and 5 bases at J; junction bases unmatched: 12.

The rearrangement joins TRBV20-1 to TRBJ2-1; 12 bases map to TRBD2. This CDR3 is built from 13 residues. Germline CDR1 is DFQATT and CDR2 is SNEGSKA (reference sequence). Germline trimming cut 3 bases from V and 10 bases from J; bases unmatched to any gene: 4. The CDR3 loop reads CSASGTSGYEQFF. The DNA of the CDR3 is TGCAGTGCTAGTGGGACTAGCGGGTACGAGCAGTTCTTC.

The CDR3 bases are TGTGCCAGCAGCCAAGATAACGGGTATGGCTACACCTTC. It encodes CASSQDNGYGYTF. The rearrangement joins TRBV3-1 (or the pseudogene TRBV3-2) to TRBJ1-2; D uncertain. CDR1 and CDR2 (germline): LGHDT, YNNKEL (reference sequence). V lost 0 bases, J lost 5 bases, and 7 bases lay in between. The CDR3 extends over 13 amino acids.

The DNA of the CDR3 is TGTGCCAGCAGCCAAAGAGAGCGGGGGTTAACGCAGTATTTT. It codes for CASSQRERGLTQYF. The gene calls are TRBV3-1 (or the pseudogene TRBV3-2) and TRBJ2-3, with 8 bases aligning to TRBD2. Germline trimming cut 2 bases from V and 9 bases from J; bases unmatched to any gene: 7. Looked up from germline, CDR1 is LGHDT and CDR2 is YNNKEL (reference sequence). This CDR3 has 14 amino acids.

This clone was counted a single time. The chain employs TRBV28 and TRBJ1-1; 7 bases agree with TRBD1. Germline assignment: CDR1 MDHEN and CDR2 SYDVKM. The CDR3 is 14 residues long. V lost 6 bases to trimming and J lost 1 base; unmatched junction nucleotides: 5. The CDR3 DNA sequence: TGTGCCAGCAGCCGGACAGGAACGAACACTGAAGCTTTCTTT. It is translated as CASSRTGTNTEAFF. Full variable domain (remainder filled in from reference TRBV28 and TRBJ1-1): DVKVTQSSRYLVKRTGEKVFLECVQDMDHENMFWYRQDPGLGLRLIYFSYDVKMKEKGDIPEGYSVSREKKERFSLILESASTNQTSMYLCASSRTGTNTEAFFGQGTRLTVV.

There are a few counts of this clone. This rearrangement joins TRBV7-9 to TRBJ2-2, with 7 bases lining up with TRBD2. CDR3 length: 15 amino acids. J lost 2 bases, V lost 5 bases, and 5 bases had no gene match. Germline V lookup: CDR1 SEHNR, CDR2 FQNEAQ (reference sequence). CDR3 coding DNA: TGTGCCAGCAGCCCAGGACTAGTCAACACCGGGGAGCTGTTTTTT. It is translated as CASSPGLVNTGELFF. Variable domain in full (rest from reference TRBV7-9 and TRBJ2-2): DTGVSQNPRHKITKRGQNVTFRCDPISEHNRLYWYRQTLGQGPEFLTYFQNEAQLEKSRLLSDRFSAERPKGSFSTLEIQRTEQGDSAMYLCASSPGLVNTGELFFGEGSRLTVL.

The J gene is TRBJ1-2, the V gene TRBV19; TRBD1 agrees at 8 bases. Germline loops: CDR1 LNHDA, CDR2 SQIVND (reference sequence). The CDR3 covers 14 residues. V shed 5 bases, J shed 2 bases, and the junction held 4 bases outside the gene matches. The DNA for the CDR3 is TGTGCCAGTAGTCATGGACAGGGCAACTATGGCTACACCTTC. Its protein product is CASSHGQGNYGYTF.